Given below is one T cell receptor (beta chain) in context. Reverse transcription of about 0.45 to 1 ug RNA was performed with random hexamers. Each CDR3 protein gets one entry after TCRdb re-called the immunoSEQ multiplex PCR reads with MiXCR. The table includes about 180,000 distinct CDR3 sequences, more than 95% detected once. These data belong to a study of CD8 T cells in Susac syndrome. Looked up from germline, CDR1 is SGHRS and CDR2 is YFSETQ. V was shortened by 0 bases and J by 7 bases, with 11 bases between the two germline ends. The CDR3 has 15 residues. This receptor was obtained from a human donor with Susac syndrome. Sequenced: CD4+ T cells from PBMCs. The chain joins TRBV5-1 to TRBJ1-6; perhaps TRBD1 as D (6 bases). The CDR3 loop reads CASSLDRVENSPLHF. CDR3 DNA: TGCGCCAGCAGCTTGGACAGGGTCGAGAATTCACCCCTCCACTTT.